This T cell receptor (beta chain) was observed in a study of shared clonotypes between healthy human individuals. Study-level results: Sampling used blood alone; tissue repertoires probably differ. Against clonotypes common to all four donors, non-shared ones had lower generation probabilities.

V was pared by 4 bases and J by 7 bases, with 10 bases between. CDR3 length equals 12 residues. CDR1 SGHAT and CDR2 FQNNGV come from the germline V gene. Sequenced by immunoSEQ multiplex PCR; TCRdb stores in-frame clones only, minus some. The data hold some 2.1 million clones, with 90% to 95% observed a single time. Naive CD8 populations comprised CD45RO-negative cells positively selected for CCR7, excluding terminally differentiated effector memory CD45RA+ cells. On this clone itself: The antigen is undetermined.

The TCR was taken from a man younger than 30 in good health. Some clones in this sample may be carry-over from other donors' samples. The sequencing input was naive CD8+ T cells from PBMCs. The chain carries TRBV11-2 and TRBJ1-2; possibly TRBD1 for D (6 bases). The CDR3 DNA sequence: TGTGCCAGCAGCTCGGGGGGCGGTGGCTACACCTTC. This translates into CASSSGGGGYTF.